The 28 T cell receptor beta chains in this list originate from one sample, sequenced in a study of T-cell reconstitution after alpha-beta-depleted transplantation in children (dated by TCRdb to 2016 to 2017). Libraries were constructed by PCR. The sequencer was an Illumina HiSeq 2500. TCR library preparation used molecular barcoding, with unique molecular identifiers applied to normalize quantification of the TCRbeta repertoire. The public reads were reanalyzed by TCRdb: fastp trimming at Q25, MiXCR alignment, in-frame beta chains only. CDR3 protein duplicates are merged, each entry listing the most common genes and DNA. In this sample the table shows approximately 79,000 distinct CDR3 sequences, 15% to 20% of which occur a single time. The ten biggest clones cover about half of the sample. This sample's treatment or condition label indicates: allogeneic hematopoietic cell transplantation with graft depleted of TCRalphabeta T cells and CD19 B cells.

Material: PBMCs, mostly from graft donor cells, obtained 360 days after TCRalphabeta/CD19-depleted stem cell transplant. The receptors shown here come from a male patient between 2 and 10 years old who had a stem cell transplant for acute lymphoblastic leukemia, so the T cells may come from the graft donor.

The rearrangement uses TRBV7-2 and TRBJ2-7; D not resolved. Per germline, CDR1 SGHTA and CDR2 FQGNSA. Trimming stripped 1 base from V and 4 bases from J, with 8 bases between. The CDR3 consists of 13 residues. This CDR3 reads CASSLGELYEQYF. In DNA form, the CDR3 reads TGTGCCAGCAGCTTAGGCGAATTGTACGAGCAGTACTTC.

This clonotype has a handful of counts. J is TRBJ2-1 and V is TRBV29-1; D gene uncertain. The germline V gene encodes CDR1 SQVTM and CDR2 ANQGSEA. The CDR3 consists of 11 residues. The V end was cut by 4 bases, the J end by 3 bases, with 4 bases between. In nucleotides, the CDR3 is TGCAGCGTTGTTAACTACAATGAGCAGTTCTTC. Protein product: CSVVNYNEQFF.

This clonotype was seen at least ten times. This rearrangement joins TRBV7-9 to TRBJ1-4, with 7 bases aligning to TRBD1. This CDR3 has 14 amino acids. Germline V CDR1 and CDR2: SEHNR, FQNEAQ (reference sequence). J lost 8 bases, V lost 5 bases, and 8 bases had no gene match. The CDR3 DNA is TGTGCCAGCAGCCACCGACAGGGTTGGGAAAAACTGTTTTTT. This sequence encodes CASSHRQGWEKLFF.

The genes are TRBV5-1 and TRBJ2-1; 11 nucleotides line up with TRBD2. This CDR3 comprises 20 residues. V dropped 0 bases and J dropped 4; count of bases not matched to a gene: 15. Germline-derived CDR1 and CDR2 are SGHRS and YFSETQ. The CDR3 DNA follows: TGCGCCAGCAGCTTGGCCGGGATTCTAGCGGGAGGCCCGTTTTACAATGAGCAGTTCTTC. Amino acid sequence: CASSLAGILAGGPFYNEQFF.

The chain carries TRBV10-3 and TRBJ1-5; maybe TRBD1 (5 bases). Trimming left V 8 bases short and J 0 bases short, with 8 bases between. This CDR3 comprises 13 residues. From germline, CDR1 is ENHRY and CDR2 SYGVKD. CDR3 protein: CAIATDSNQPQHF. CDR3 nucleotides: TGTGCCATCGCGACAGATAGCAATCAGCCCCAGCATTTT.

This clonotype has more than one count but fewer than ten. In nucleotides, the CDR3 is TGCAGTGCAGAGAACCGGGACCCCGGTTCGTACGAGCAGTACTTC. Translating gives CSAENRDPGSYEQYF. The chain combines TRBV20-1 with TRBJ2-7; tentatively, D is TRBD1 or TRBD2 (5 bases each). The length of the CDR3 is 15 residues. Germline V CDR1 and CDR2: DFQATT, SNEGSKA (reference sequence). V lost 6 bases and J lost 4, with 22 bases in between.

This clonotype has a handful of counts. The chain recombines TRBV10-3 with TRBJ2-7, with TRBD2 identical over 12 bases. The CDR3 extends over 15 amino acids. In germline, CDR1 is ENHRY, CDR2 SYGVKD. J was trimmed by 6 bases and V by 2 bases; bases with no gene match: 5. CDR3 loop: CAISEPGLAGTEQYF. The DNA of the CDR3 is TGTGCCATCAGTGAGCCCGGACTAGCGGGGACCGAGCAGTACTTC.

The V call is TRBV10-3, the J call TRBJ2-3; tentatively, D is TRBD2 (5 bases). This CDR3 spans 12 amino acids. V lost 4 bases and J 6 bases, leaving 8 bases between the germline ends. From germline, CDR1 is ENHRY and CDR2 SYGVKD. The CDR3 coding sequence is TGTGCCATCAGTGTAGCGTTGGATACGCAGTATTTT. This encodes CAISVALDTQYF.

The J gene is TRBJ2-1, the V gene TRBV10-3, with 9 bases identical to TRBD2. The germline V gene has CDR1 ENHRY and CDR2 SYGVKD. V lost 2 bases, J lost 6 bases, and 11 bases stayed unmatched. This CDR3 comprises 17 residues. The CDR3 nucleotides read TGTGCCATCAGTGAGCCGGTGCCGGGACTAGCCCGCAATGAGCAGTTCTTC. Its translation is CAISEPVPGLARNEQFF.

A few counts support this clonotype. The chain is built from TRBV5-1 and TRBJ1-1; D not resolved. V was trimmed by 1 base and J by 2 bases, leaving 9 bases between them. This CDR3 has 14 residues. The V gene's germline CDR1 is SGHRS and CDR2 YFSETQ. The chain's CDR3 is CASSLWSQNTEAFF. CDR3 DNA: TGCGCCAGCAGCTTGTGGTCACAAAACACTGAAGCTTTCTTT.

The genes are TRBV20-1 and TRBJ2-3; 12 positions agree with TRBD2. J was trimmed by 4 bases and V by 2 bases; bases with no gene match: 7. The length of the CDR3 is 16 residues. Germline V gene data show CDR1 as DFQATT and CDR2 as SNEGSKA (reference sequence). CDR3 in DNA: TGCAGTGCTAGATCTAGCGGGAGGGCTTTGGCAGATACGCAGTATTTT. The encoded protein is CSARSSGRALADTQYF.

The J gene is TRBJ2-7, the V gene TRBV7-9; 9 bases line up with TRBD1. V lost 3 bases to trimming and J lost 3 bases; unmatched junction nucleotides: 9. Per germline, CDR1 SEHNR and CDR2 FQNEAQ (reference sequence). The CDR3 contains 16 residues. The CDR3 sequence: CASSLDRPGQGYEQYF. In DNA, the CDR3 is TGTGCCAGCAGCTTGGACCGCCCGGGACAGGGCTACGAGCAGTACTTC. The full variable domain, its missing parts supplied by reference TRBV7-9 and TRBJ2-7, is DTGVSQNPRHKITKRGQNVTFRCDPISEHNRLYWYRQTLGQGPEFLTYFQNEAQLEKSRLLSDRFSAERPKGSFSTLEIQRTEQGDSAMYLCASSLDRPGQGYEQYFGPGTRLTVT.

The gene calls are TRBV6-1 and TRBJ1-5, with D hard to call. The CDR3 covers 14 residues. The V end lost 2 bases, the J end lost 9 bases, and 14 bases lay between the germline ends. Germline V lookup: CDR1 MNHNS, CDR2 SASEGT. For the CDR3, the DNA is TGTGCCAGCAGTGAAAATGGGAGGGAGAGGCCCCAGCATTTT. Encoded protein: CASSENGRERPQHF.

In its sample, this clonotype was seen a few times. This rearrangement joins TRBV12-3 or TRBV12-4 to TRBJ2-7, with TRBD1 identical over 9 bases. The V and J ends lost 6 bases and 4 bases, in that order; junction bases with no gene match: 7. The CDR3 runs 14 residues. CDR3 in DNA: TGTGCCAGCAGCAAACAGGGGGCGCGTTACGAGCAGTACTTC. It specifies CASSKQGARYEQYF.

This chain links TRBV11-2 with TRBJ2-3; TRBD1 or TRBD2 may be the D gene (5 bases each). Trimming removed 3 bases at V and 3 bases at J, with 13 bases between. The CDR3 is made up of 15 amino acids. Per the germline V gene, CDR1 is SGHAT and CDR2 is FQNNGV. In DNA form, the CDR3 reads TGTGCCAGCAGCTTCATTATGAGGGGAACAGATACGCAGTATTTT. It specifies CASSFIMRGTDTQYF.

To note about this clonotype: An end of the junction does not agree with germline; a read error may underlie this. The V and J genes are TRBV11-3 and TRBJ2-5; D is ambiguous. The CDR3 covers 14 residues. The germline V gene encodes CDR1 SGHNT and CDR2 YENEEA. The CDR3 spells CASSLEAGEETQHF. In nucleotides, the CDR3 is TGTGCCAGCAGCTTAGAGGCAGGTGAAGAGACCCAGCACTTC.

This clonotype was detected many times. V and J are TRBV9 and TRBJ2-2; D uncertain. Germline V gene data show CDR1 as SGDLS and CDR2 as YYNGEE. V was cut by 0 bases and J by 0 bases, with 9 bases left in between. This CDR3 contains 16 residues. In DNA form, the CDR3 reads TGTGCCAGCAGCGTAGAGCCAGGAGCGAACACCGGGGAGCTGTTTTTT. Translation gives CASSVEPGANTGELFF.

The table lists this clonotype with a few counts. This chain links TRBV11-1 with TRBJ1-2; D is uncertain. The CDR3 runs to 14 residues. Germline V gives CDR1 SGHAT, CDR2 FQDESV (reference sequence). Trimming left V 4 bases short and J 8 bases short, with 17 bases between. The CDR3 bases are TGTGCCAGCAGCTCCTCGGCCAAAGTGGGCGGCTACACCTTC. This gives the protein CASSSSAKVGGYTF.

This clonotype was counted between two and nine times. The DNA for the CDR3 is TGCGCCAGCAGCTTGAAGACGGGCTCCTACAATGAGCAGTTCTTC. This codes for CASSLKTGSYNEQFF. The V gene is TRBV5-1, the J gene TRBJ2-1; D is unresolved. The germline V gene encodes CDR1 SGHRS and CDR2 YFSETQ. The CDR3 spans 15 residues. Trimming removed 1 base at V and 0 bases at J, with 8 bases between.

The chain links TRBV12-3 or TRBV12-4 to TRBJ1-6; possible D gene TRBD1, 5 bases. Trimming took off 3 bases at V and 5 bases at J, with 17 bases between the two ends. This CDR3 spans 17 amino acids. CDR3 sequence reads: CASSLLPQGLHNSPLHF. Written as DNA, the CDR3 is TGTGCCAGCAGTTTGCTTCCTCAGGGCCTTCATAATTCACCCCTCCACTTT.

The J gene is TRBJ2-7, the V gene TRBV12-3 or TRBV12-4, with 7 nucleotides matching TRBD1. This CDR3 has 13 residues. The V segment lost 2 bases and the J segment 9 bases; nucleotides outside the gene matches: 7. CDR3 residues: CASSLTGVGVQYF. CDR3 DNA sequence: TGTGCCAGCAGTTTAACAGGGGTCGGAGTGCAGTACTTC.

J is TRBJ2-1 and V is TRBV6-1; D gene uncertain. CDR1 and CDR2 (germline): MNHNS, SASEGT. The CDR3 contains 15 residues. V lost 1 base and J 4 bases, leaving 11 bases between the germline ends. The CDR3 DNA is TGTGCCAGCAGTGAAGAACGCTACGTTTACAATGAGCAGTTCTTC. Translated: CASSEERYVYNEQFF.

This sequence joins TRBV7-9 and TRBJ1-4; D is unclear. There are 15 residues in the CDR3. Trimming left V 0 bases short and J 7 bases short, with 12 bases between. CDR1 is SEHNR, CDR2 FQNEAQ, per germline (reference sequence). As DNA, the CDR3 is TGTGCCAGCAGCTTAGCGGCCTCTCCCGGTGAAAAACTGTTTTTT. Protein: CASSLAASPGEKLFF.

This clonotype was counted at least ten times. The chain uses TRBV27 and TRBJ2-5, with 10 bases matching TRBD1. Per germline, CDR1 MNHEY and CDR2 SMNVEV (reference sequence). Unmatched junction bases numbered 7, after V lost 2 bases and J lost 4 bases. The CDR3 consists of 16 residues. Here the CDR3 DNA reads TGTGCCAGCAGTTTAAAGAGACAGGGGGCGCGAGAGACCCAGTACTTC. As protein: CASSLKRQGARETQYF.

The genes are TRBV5-1 and TRBJ2-1; TRBD2 matches 10 bases. With 2 bases clipped from V and 10 bases from J, the junction kept 9 bases outside the gene matches. The CDR3 extends over 15 amino acids. Germline CDR1 reads SGHRS; CDR2 reads YFSETQ. Here the CDR3 DNA reads TGCGCCAGCAGCTTAAGGGCTAGCGGGAGTGGAGAGCAGTTCTTC. Its protein product is CASSLRASGSGEQFF.

J is TRBJ2-7 and V is TRBV6-1; the match to TRBD2 covers 8 bases. Germline CDR1 reads MNHNS; CDR2 reads SASEGT. This CDR3 spans 14 amino acids. Trimming at V came to 5 bases and at J to 2 bases, leaving 5 bases not matched to a gene. CDR3 residues: CASSRRGGAYEQYF. In nucleotides, the CDR3 is TGTGCCAGCAGTCGTCGGGGGGGTGCCTACGAGCAGTACTTC.

This chain links TRBV10-3 with TRBJ1-2; perhaps TRBD1 as D (5 bases). The CDR3 sequence is 15 residues long. Deletions cut 0 bases from V and 4 bases from J, with 12 bases between. Germline V gives CDR1 ENHRY, CDR2 SYGVKD. DNA of the CDR3: TGTGCCATCAGTGAGTCTCTGGGACGGATCTATGGCTACACCTTC. Amino acid sequence: CAISESLGRIYGYTF.

DNA for the CDR3: TGCAGCGTTGGGGGCCCTGGGGTTGTGGAGACCCAGTACTTC. This translates into CSVGGPGVVETQYF. V usage is TRBV29-1 and J usage is TRBJ2-5; perhaps TRBD1 as D (5 bases). Germline V gene data show CDR1 as SQVTM and CDR2 as ANQGSEA. The CDR3 spans 14 residues. Between the trimmed V and J ends, which lost 4 bases and 5 bases, there was a span of 17 bases. Based on the CDR3 plus reference TRBV29-1 and TRBJ2-5, the full variable domain is SAVISQKPSRDICQRGTSLTIQCQVDSQVTMMFWYRQQPGQSLTLIATANQGSEATYESGFVIDKFPISRPNLTFSTLTVSNMSPEDSSIYLCSVGGPGVVETQYFGPGTRLLVL.